Listed below are T cell receptor beta chains from one sample, sequenced in a study of T cells in Graves' hyperthyroidism and ophthalmopathy. MiXCR, applied by TCRdb to the multiplex PCR reads, yields one record per CDR3 protein. Found here are about 180,000 distinct CDR3 sequences, approximately 17% of them singletons; the top ten hold 25% to 35%. The sequenced sample was blood. The receptors were sampled from a woman between 50 and 59 years old with Graves' hyperthyroidism. The CDR3 runs from the conserved cysteine through the conserved F or W. The order of the fields is J gene, clone size, D gene, V gene, CDR3 DNA, CDR3 protein. A D gene is named only where the DNA matches it firmly. Expanded clones get a size class; other rows say once, few or many, or leave the size out.

TRBJ1-5	many	TRBD1	TRBV19	TGTGCCAGTAGACAGGGGATAGGGATCAGCAATCAGCCCCAGCATTTT	CASRQGIGISNQPQHF
TRBJ2-5	many	NA	TRBV3-1	TGTGCCAGCAGCCCGCCTATGCAAGAGACCCAGTACTTC	CASSPPMQETQYF
TRBJ2-5	many	NA	TRBV18	TGTGCCAGCTCACCAGGGACACTCCAAGAGACCCAGTACTTC	CASSPGTLQETQYF
TRBJ1-1	many	TRBD1	TRBV19	TGTGCCAGTACGGACAGGGTGAACACTGAAGCTTTCTTT	CASTDRVNTEAFF
TRBJ2-1	many	NA	TRBV7-2	TGTGCCAGCAGCCCCCAGGTTATGGGAGCCTACAATGAGCAGTTCTTC	CASSPQVMGAYNEQFF
TRBJ1-5	many	NA	TRBV6-5	TGTGCCAGCAGTTACAGGCACCTTGGGAATCAGCCCCAGCATTTT	CASSYRHLGNQPQHF
TRBJ2-7	few	NA	TRBV6-1	TGTGCCAGCCGTCGGTCGAAATCCTACGAGCAGTACTTC	CASRRSKSYEQYF
TRBJ2-5	many	NA	TRBV28	TGTGCCAGCAGTTTAAAGGCAGGGCGGGGGACCCAGTACTTC	CASSLKAGRGTQYF
TRBJ2-3	many	NA	TRBV3-1	TGTGCCAGCAGCCTAGAACGCACAGATACGCAGTATTTT	CASSLERTDTQYF
TRBJ1-2	many	TRBD1	TRBV19	TGTGCCAGTAGTTCCGCGGGACAGGGCGGTTATGGCTACACCTTC	CASSSAGQGGYGYTF
TRBJ1-1	many	NA	TRBV27	TGTGCCAGCAGTTTCGCACGAAAGAACACTGAAGCTTTCTTT	CASSFARKNTEAFF
TRBJ1-2	many	NA	TRBV7-9	TGTGCCAGCAGCTACCCCGGGTCCTATGGCTACACCTTC	CASSYPGSYGYTF
TRBJ1-1	many	TRBD1	TRBV6-2/TRBV6-3	TGTGCCACGGGGACAGGGTACACTGAAGCTTTCTTT	CATGTGYTEAFF
TRBJ2-3	many	NA	TRBV11-2	TGTGCCAGCAGCTTAACCGCCACAGATACGCAGTATTTT	CASSLTATDTQYF
TRBJ2-3	NA	NA	TRBV28	TGTGCCAGCAGTTTCACAGGGACCTTCACAGATACGCAGTATTTT	CASSFTGTFTDTQYF
TRBJ1-2	few	TRBD1	TRBV5-1	TGCGCCAGCAGCTTGAAGGTCGGGACAGGGGGCTCGGGGGGCTACACCTTC	CASSLKVGTGGSGGYTF
TRBJ1-1	many	NA	TRBV7-3	TGTGCCAGCAGCCAGGGCCGGGGCCACACTGAAGCTTTCTTT	CASSQGRGHTEAFF
TRBJ1-3	many	NA	TRBV6-2/TRBV6-3	TGTGCCAGCAGTTACTTTTCGGGGTTCGCTGGAAACACCATATATTTT	CASSYFSGFAGNTIYF
TRBJ1-5	many	NA	TRBV6-1	TGTGCCAGCCAGAGCAATCAGCCCCAGCATTTT	CASQSNQPQHF
TRBJ1-2	NA	NA	TRBV19	TGTGCCAGTACAAAGGGTTTGTACTATGGCTACACCTTC	CASTKGLYYGYTF
TRBJ1-1	many	NA	TRBV7-9	TGTGCCAGCAGCTTCGGGGAGACCGAAGCTTTCTTT	CASSFGETEAFF
TRBJ2-3	NA	NA	TRBV2	TGTGCCAGCGACAGGAGTACAGATACGCAGTATTTT	CASDRSTDTQYF
TRBJ2-7	many	TRBD2	TRBV7-9	TGTGCCAGCAGCTTAGGGTCGGGACTAGCGGACTACGAGCAGTACTTC	CASSLGSGLADYEQYF
TRBJ2-7	many	NA	TRBV6-1	TGTGCCAGCAGTTCCGGGACGGAGTACGAGCAGTACTTC	CASSSGTEYEQYF
TRBJ2-5	many	NA	TRBV7-2	TGTGCCAGCAGCTTAGCGGAAGTCCTACCTCACCAAGAGACCCAGTACTTC	CASSLAEVLPHQETQYF
TRBJ1-1	many	NA	TRBV12-3/TRBV12-4	TGTGCCAGCAGTCCAAGAACACGGAACACTGAAGCTTTCTTT	CASSPRTRNTEAFF
TRBJ2-1	many	TRBD1	TRBV2	TGTGCCAGCAGTGCCCCGGGACAGGGGGCCCGCAATGAGCAGTTCTTC	CASSAPGQGARNEQFF
TRBJ1-5	many	NA	TRBV10-2	TGCGCCAGCAGTGAGTCTGGCACAAATCAGCCCCAGCATTTT	CASSESGTNQPQHF
TRBJ1-3	many	NA	TRBV6-6	TGTGCCAGCAGTTACTCGGGTAGGGCGGGAAACACCATATATTTT	CASSYSGRAGNTIYF